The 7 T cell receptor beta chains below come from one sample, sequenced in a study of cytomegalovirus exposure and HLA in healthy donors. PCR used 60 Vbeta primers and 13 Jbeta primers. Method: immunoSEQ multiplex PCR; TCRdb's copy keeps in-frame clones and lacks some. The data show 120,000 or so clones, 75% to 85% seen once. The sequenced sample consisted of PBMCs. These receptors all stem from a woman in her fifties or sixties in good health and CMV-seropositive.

This CDR3 is CAWRRGPEAFF. CDR3 coding DNA: TGTGCCTGGAGGCGGGGACCTGAAGCTTTCTTT. The chain is built from TRBV30 and TRBJ1-1; D might be TRBD1 (5 bases). V was trimmed by 3 bases and J by 6 bases, leaving 8 bases between them. Germline-derived CDR1 and CDR2 are GTSNPN and SVGIG (reference sequence). The CDR3 contains 11 residues.

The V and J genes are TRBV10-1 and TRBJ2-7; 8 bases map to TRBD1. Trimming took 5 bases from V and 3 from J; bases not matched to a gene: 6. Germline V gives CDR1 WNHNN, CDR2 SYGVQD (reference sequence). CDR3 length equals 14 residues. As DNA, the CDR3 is TGCGCCAGCAGTAAAGGGGACAGGCTCTACGAGCAGTACTTC. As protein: CASSKGDRLYEQYF.

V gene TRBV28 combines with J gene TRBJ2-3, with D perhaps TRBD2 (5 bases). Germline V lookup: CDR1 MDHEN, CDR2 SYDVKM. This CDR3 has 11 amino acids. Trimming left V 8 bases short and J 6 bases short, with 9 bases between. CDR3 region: CASLERDTQYF. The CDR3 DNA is TGTGCCAGCCTGGAGCGGGATACGCAGTATTTT. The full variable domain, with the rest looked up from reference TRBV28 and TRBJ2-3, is DVKVTQSSRYLVKRTGEKVFLECVQDMDHENMFWYRQDPGLGLRLIYFSYDVKMKEKGDIPEGYSVSREKKERFSLILESASTNQTSMYLCASLERDTQYFGPGTRLTVL.

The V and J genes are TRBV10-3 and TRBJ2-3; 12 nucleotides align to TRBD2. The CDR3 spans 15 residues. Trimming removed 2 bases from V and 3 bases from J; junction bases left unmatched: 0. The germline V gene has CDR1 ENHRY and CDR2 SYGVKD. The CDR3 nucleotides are TGTGCCATCAGTGAGCTAGCGGGAGGGACAGATACGCAGTATTTT. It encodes CAISELAGGTDTQYF.

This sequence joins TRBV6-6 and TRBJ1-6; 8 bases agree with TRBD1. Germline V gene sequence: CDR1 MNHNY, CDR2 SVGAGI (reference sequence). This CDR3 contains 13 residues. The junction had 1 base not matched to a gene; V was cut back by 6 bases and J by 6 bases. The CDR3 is CASSRGLNSPLHF. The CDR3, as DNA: TGTGCCAGCAGCAGGGGGCTTAATTCACCCCTCCACTTT.

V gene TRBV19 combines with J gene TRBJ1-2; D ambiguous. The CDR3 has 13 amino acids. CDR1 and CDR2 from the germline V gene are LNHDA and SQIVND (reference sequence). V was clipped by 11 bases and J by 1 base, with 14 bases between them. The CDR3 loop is CAFSTRRNYGYTF. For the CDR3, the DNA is TGTGCCTTTTCGACAAGACGTAACTATGGCTACACCTTC. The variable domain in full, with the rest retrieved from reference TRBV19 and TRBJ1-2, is DGGITQSPKYLFRKEGQNVTLSCEQNLNHDAMYWYRQDPGQGLRLIYYSQIVNDFQKGDIAEGYSVSREKKESFPLTVTSAQKNPTAFYLCAFSTRRNYGYTFGSGTRLTVV.

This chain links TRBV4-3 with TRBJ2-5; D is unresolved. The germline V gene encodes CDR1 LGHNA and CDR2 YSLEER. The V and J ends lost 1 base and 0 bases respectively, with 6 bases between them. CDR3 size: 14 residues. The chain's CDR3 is CASSQGVYQETQYF. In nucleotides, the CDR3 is TGCGCCAGCAGCCAAGGAGTTTACCAAGAGACCCAGTACTTC.